This T cell receptor (beta chain) was sequenced for a study of Ad26.COV2.S vaccination and SARS-CoV-2 variants. This clone was observed a single time. Data came from immunoSEQ multiplex PCR; TCRdb stores just in-frame clones and leaves some out. The sample comprises about 320,000 clones, 90% of which are singletons, and about 5% rests with the top ten. Treatment indicated: roughly 19 received Ad26.COV2.S at low or high dose, single or two shots; several received placebo; per-sample allocation not given. The samples date from day 63 after the first vaccine or placebo injection. The length of the CDR3 is 15 residues. Trimming pared 4 bases from V and 8 bases from J, leaving 21 bases between. Germline V gives CDR1 SGHTS, CDR2 YDEGEE.

This sequence was found in a person between 18 and 60 years old who received the Ad26.COV2.S COVID-19 vaccine or a placebo. Sequencing used peripheral blood, obtained in a trial of Ad26.COV2.S vaccine versus placebo. V usage is TRBV5-8 and J usage is TRBJ1-2, with D maybe TRBD1 (5 bases). The DNA for the CDR3 is TGTGCCAGCAGCCATCCGGGGCCACAACCGGAGGGCTACACCTTC. This translates into CASSHPGPQPEGYTF.